The source of this T cell receptor beta chain is a study of cytomegalovirus exposure and HLA in healthy donors. On the study more broadly: Earlier findings included about 120 million unique TCR beta sequences obtained from 150 million to 200 million T cells. Findings of the study overall: It was assumed in the presence/absence analyses that sequencing depth was roughly uniform across donors. Likely technical artifact: a cluster of highly shared sequence variants. Researchers reported that a few CMV-associated chains were confirmed in vitro as CMV antigen-specific.

V lost 5 bases, J lost 7 bases, and 26 bases lay in between. In germline, CDR1 is GTSNPN, CDR2 SVGIG (reference sequence). The CDR3 length is 16 residues. In the case of this clone: Antigen: not known.

The PCR contained 60 Vbeta and 13 Jbeta primers. TCRdb keeps only in-frame clones here, not all; method: immunoSEQ multiplex PCR. Of 210,000 or so clones listed, about 84% are singletons. The rearrangement joins TRBV30 to TRBJ1-1, with D unclear. Sequencing was done on a sample of PBMCs. The clonotype was recovered from a human donor in good health. The CDR3 DNA is TGTGCCTGGGGGTTCTTATCCCAGGAAGTACATAATGAAGCTTTCTTT. It yields the protein CAWGFLSQEVHNEAFF.